The 11 T cell receptor beta chains below come from one sample, sequenced in a study of cytomegalovirus exposure and HLA in healthy donors. PCR employed 60 Vbeta and 13 Jbeta primers. Assay: immunoSEQ multiplex PCR; the TCRdb copy retains only in-frame clones and omits some. This table has fewer than 100,000 clones, around 74% appearing once. Sequencing was performed on PBMCs. These receptors were obtained from a man aged 35 to 55 in good health and CMV-seropositive.

The chain combines TRBV5-6 with TRBJ1-5; D is unresolved. V was pared by 0 bases and J by 4 bases, with 8 bases between. This CDR3 is 14 amino acids long. Per germline, CDR1 SGHDT and CDR2 YYEEEE. The CDR3 reads CASSLEAQNQPQHF. Written as DNA, the CDR3 is TGTGCCAGCAGCTTGGAGGCACAGAATCAGCCCCAGCATTTT. The variable domain in full, completed from reference TRBV5-6 and TRBJ1-5, reads DAGVTQSPTHLIKTRGQQVTLRCSPKSGHDTVSWYQQALGQGPQFIFQYYEEEERQRGNFPDRFSGHQFPNYSSELNVNALLLGDSALYLCASSLEAQNQPQHFGDGTRLSIL.

V gene TRBV2 combines with J gene TRBJ2-7; TRBD2 aligns across 11 bases. The V and J ends lost 6 bases and 3 bases, in that order; junction bases with no gene match: 7. This CDR3 spans 15 amino acids. CDR1 is SNHLY and CDR2 is FYNNEI in the germline V gene. The CDR3 nucleotides are TGTGCCAGCAGGAACCCGGGACTAGCGGTCTACGAGCAGTACTTC. Amino acids: CASRNPGLAVYEQYF.

There are a few counts of this clone. The V and J genes are TRBV18 and TRBJ2-4; D not resolved. The CDR3 has 13 residues. The germline V gene has CDR1 KGHSH and CDR2 LQKENI. Trimming removed 0 bases from V and 4 bases from J, with 4 bases in between. This CDR3 is CASSPPMKNIQYF. Here the CDR3 DNA reads TGTGCCAGCTCACCACCCATGAAAAACATTCAGTACTTC. The variable domain in full, completed from reference TRBV18 and TRBJ2-4, reads NAGVMQNPRHLVRRRGQEARLRCSPMKGHSHVYWYRQLPEEGLKFMVYLQKENIIDESGMPKERFSAEFPKEGPSILRIQQVVRGDSAAYFCASSPPMKNIQYFGAGTRLSVL.

CDR3 sequence: CASSIGFGGQDTQYF. The CDR3 nucleotides read TGTGCCAGTAGTATCGGATTCGGGGGTCAAGATACGCAGTATTTT. V gene TRBV19 combines with J gene TRBJ2-3; D is perhaps TRBD2 (6 bases). V lost 3 bases and J 5 bases, leaving 15 bases between the germline ends. The CDR3 covers 15 residues. Germline V lookup: CDR1 LNHDA, CDR2 SQIVND (reference sequence).

The chain uses TRBV27 and TRBJ2-5; TRBD1 is a possible D gene (6 bases). Between the trimmed V and J ends, which lost 3 bases and 5 bases, there was a span of 22 bases. The CDR3 extends over 17 amino acids. CDR1 is MNHEY, CDR2 SMNVEV, per germline (reference sequence). This chain's CDR3 is CASSFRPSGAGRETQYF. The CDR3 DNA reads TGTGCCAGCAGTTTTAGGCCCTCAGGGGCCGGCCGGGAGACCCAGTACTTC.

The chain combines TRBV6-5 with TRBJ1-1; 9 nucleotides agree with TRBD1. Germline V gene data show CDR1 as MNHEY and CDR2 as SVGAGI. V lost 1 base and J lost 5; bases outside the gene matches: 5. This CDR3 comprises 15 residues. The chain's CDR3 is CASSYLTGGWTEAFF. CDR3 coding DNA: TGTGCCAGCAGTTACTTGACAGGGGGTTGGACTGAAGCTTTCTTT.

The rearrangement joins TRBV5-1 to TRBJ2-3; 8 bases fit TRBD1. Germline V lookup: CDR1 SGHRS, CDR2 YFSETQ. J gave up 0 bases and V 0 bases, and 6 bases lay outside the gene matches. CDR3 length: 17 amino acids. The CDR3 sequence: CASSLGGTGRSTDTQYF. CDR3 DNA sequence: TGCGCCAGCAGCTTGGGAGGGACAGGCCGAAGCACAGATACGCAGTATTTT.

The chain combines TRBV30 with TRBJ1-5; perhaps TRBD1 as D (5 bases). There are 17 residues in the CDR3. The V end lost 2 bases, the J end lost 4 bases, and 21 bases lay between the germline ends. CDR1 is GTSNPN, CDR2 SVGIG, per germline (reference sequence). The CDR3: CAWSLGREGGENQPQHF. Written as DNA, the CDR3 is TGTGCCTGGAGTCTAGGTAGGGAGGGAGGGGAAAATCAGCCCCAGCATTTT.

J is TRBJ2-1 and V is TRBV27, with D possibly matching TRBD2 (5 bases). Germline values: CDR1 MNHEY, CDR2 SMNVEV (reference sequence). This CDR3 has 14 residues. V dropped 3 bases and J dropped 7 bases, with 13 bases sitting between them. The CDR3 spells CASSLVLGGNEQFF. CDR3 in DNA: TGTGCCAGCAGTTTGGTGCTAGGCGGGAATGAGCAGTTCTTC.

The rearrangement joins TRBV7-3 to TRBJ1-6; D is perhaps TRBD1 (6 bases). The length of the CDR3 is 16 residues. Per germline, CDR1 SGHTA and CDR2 FQGTGA. Trimming stripped 1 base from V and 7 bases from J, with 14 bases between. CDR3 sequence: CASSLKRRGANSPLHF. The DNA of the CDR3 is TGTGCCAGCAGCTTAAAGCGTCGGGGGGCAAATTCACCCCTCCACTTT.

V and J are TRBV18 and TRBJ2-6; a possible D gene is TRBD1 (5 bases). CDR3 length: 17 amino acids. Germline V gene data show CDR1 as KGHSH and CDR2 as LQKENI. Trimming shortened V by 2 bases and J by 1 base, and 12 bases separated the two germline ends. DNA for the CDR3: TGTGCCAGCTCACCATCAGGGTTAGGATCTGGGGCCAACGTCCTGACTTTC. Protein product: CASSPSGLGSGANVLTF. The variable domain in full, completed from reference TRBV18 and TRBJ2-6, reads NAGVMQNPRHLVRRRGQEARLRCSPMKGHSHVYWYRQLPEEGLKFMVYLQKENIIDESGMPKERFSAEFPKEGPSILRIQQVVRGDSAAYFCASSPSGLGSGANVLTFGAGSRLTVL.